Detailed here is one TCR beta chain. CDR1 is LGHNA and CDR2 is YNFKEQ in the germline V gene. The CDR3 is 16 amino acids. The V gene lost 0 bases and the J gene lost 0 bases, with 9 bases spanning the gap. Only in-frame clones appear in the TCRdb table, and some are missing; sequencing was by immunoSEQ multiplex PCR. The sample includes about 210,000 clones. This sample was included in a study of control samples from healthy donors and cancer patients. The V call is TRBV4-2, the J call TRBJ1-3; D is ambiguous. This TCR came from a woman between 25 and 40 years old in good health. Sequenced input: blood. The CDR3, as DNA: TGTGCCAGCAGCCAAGATCAAAAGGTCTCTGGAAACACCATATATTTT. Protein: CASSQDQKVSGNTIYF.